The next 27 T cell receptor beta chains were all read from a single sample in a study of Tregs in tolerant kidney transplant recipients. The nonmyeloablative bone marrow transplants came from related graft donors, with transient mixed chimerism. The method was immunoSEQ multiplex PCR; TCRdb's version includes in-frame clones alone and lacks a portion of them. Of about 64,000 clones listed, over 75% are singletons. The sequencing here drew on CD4+ T cells from blood (PBMCs), taken 6 months after the transplant. These receptors all come from a human patient who received a combined kidney and bone marrow transplant. Part of the T cells may come from the graft donor.

The chain links TRBV11-3 to TRBJ2-2; TRBD2 matches at 7 bases. CDR1 and CDR2 from the germline V gene are SGHNT and YENEEA. The J segment lost 1 base and the V segment lost 4 bases, leaving 6 bases of the junction unmatched. The CDR3 has 16 amino acids. Here the CDR3 DNA reads TGTGCCAGCAGCTCACGGGACTATGAGAACACCGGGGAGCTGTTTTTT. It is translated as CASSSRDYENTGELFF.

V and J are TRBV7-9 and TRBJ2-1; 7 bases map to TRBD2. The trim removed 8 bases at V and 7 bases at J, leaving 17 bases unmatched. This CDR3 has 16 residues. Germline assignment: CDR1 SEHNR and CDR2 FQNEAQ (reference sequence). CDR3 residues: CASAWGSGVAGNEQFF. As DNA, the CDR3 is TGTGCCAGCGCCTGGGGGAGCGGGGTAGCGGGTAATGAGCAGTTCTTC.

The rearrangement links TRBV10-3 to TRBJ2-7; 10 bases match TRBD1. The CDR3 is 12 amino acids. With 9 bases clipped from V and 5 bases from J, the junction kept 4 bases outside the gene matches. The V gene's germline CDR1 is ENHRY and CDR2 SYGVKD. DNA of the CDR3: TGTGCCATAAGACAGGGGGCTCACGAGCAGTACTTC. It is translated as CAIRQGAHEQYF.

The chain employs TRBV6-5 and TRBJ1-6; D possibly corresponds to TRBD1 (5 bases). From germline, CDR1 is MNHEY and CDR2 SVGAGI. This CDR3 has 14 amino acids. CDR3 amino acids: CATGIRGLGSPLHF. CDR3 nucleotides: TGTGCTACTGGGATCCGGGGACTCGGTTCACCCCTCCACTTT.

This rearrangement joins TRBV6-1 to TRBJ2-7, with D perhaps TRBD1 (6 bases). The V end was cut by 6 bases, the J end by 0 bases, with 12 bases between. The CDR3 is 14 residues long. From germline, CDR1 is MNHNS and CDR2 SASEGT. Here the CDR3 DNA reads TGTGCCAGCAGCAACGGACAGAACTCCTACGAGCAGTACTTC. This translates into CASSNGQNSYEQYF.

The chain joins TRBV7-2 to TRBJ1-1, with D tentatively TRBD1 (5 bases). The CDR3 sequence is 15 residues long. V lost 2 bases, J lost 1 base, and 11 bases lay in between. Germline CDR1 and CDR2: SGHTA and FQGNSA. The CDR3 sequence: CASSLIWTPNTEAFF. Here the CDR3 DNA reads TGTGCCAGCAGCTTAATCTGGACACCGAACACTGAAGCTTTCTTT.

The chain is built from TRBV11-3 and TRBJ2-3; 7 bases are shared with TRBD2. Germline loops: CDR1 SGHNT, CDR2 YENEEA. The CDR3 has 16 amino acids. Trimming removed 6 bases from V and 1 base from J; junction bases left unmatched: 10. CDR3 amino acids: CASSPGTTTRTDTQYF. The CDR3 nucleotides are TGTGCCAGCAGTCCCGGGACTACCACCCGCACAGATACGCAGTATTTT. Drawing the rest from reference TRBV11-3 and TRBJ2-3, the complete variable domain is EAGVVQSPRYKIIEKKQPVAFWCNPISGHNTLYWYLQNLGQGPELLIRYENEEAVDDSQLPKDRFSAERLKGVDSTLKIQPAELGDSAVYLCASSPGTTTRTDTQYFGPGTRLTVL.

The chain carries TRBV4-2 and TRBJ2-2; 9 bases line up with TRBD2. This CDR3 is built from 16 residues. J gave up 6 bases and V 1 base, and 6 bases lay outside the gene matches. Germline CDR1 reads LGHNA; CDR2 reads YNFKEQ. The CDR3 here is CASSQVMGGRAGELFF. CDR3 coding DNA: TGTGCCAGCAGCCAAGTTATGGGCGGGAGGGCCGGGGAGCTGTTTTTT.

There are a few counts of this clone. CDR3 nucleotides: TGTGCCATCAGTGAGAGTGAAGGGGATGGGGAGGTAGAGAATACGCAGTATTTT. This sequence encodes CAISESEGDGEVENTQYF. The chain couples TRBV10-3 to TRBJ2-3, with D possibly matching TRBD2 (6 bases). V was shortened by 2 bases and J by 7 bases, with 25 bases between the two germline ends. The CDR3 extends over 18 amino acids. The germline V gene encodes CDR1 ENHRY and CDR2 SYGVKD.

The V call is TRBV2, the J call TRBJ1-2, with D unresolved. The CDR3 consists of 15 residues. Germline assignment: CDR1 SNHLY and CDR2 FYNNEI. V was clipped by 3 bases and J by 4 bases, with 15 bases between them. The CDR3 is CASSEEAGPIYGYTF. The CDR3 DNA reads as TGTGCCAGCAGTGAGGAGGCAGGTCCTATCTATGGCTACACCTTC.

The V call is TRBV5-6, the J call TRBJ2-7; 9 bases line up with TRBD2. The CDR3 loop spans 16 amino acids. CDR1 is SGHDT, CDR2 YYEEEE, per germline. V shed 1 base, J shed 5 bases, and the junction held 10 bases outside the gene matches. The CDR3 spells CASSLRGIIAGDEQYF. The CDR3 DNA is TGTGCCAGCAGCTTGCGCGGAATAATAGCGGGAGACGAGCAGTACTTC.

This sequence joins TRBV18 and TRBJ2-3, with 7 bases fitting TRBD2. V shed 6 bases, J shed 4 bases, and the junction held 13 bases outside the gene matches. The CDR3 is 16 residues long. Germline lookup yields CDR1 KGHSH and CDR2 LQKENI. The CDR3, as DNA: TGTGCCAGCTCCCCGAGGGCGGGAGCCGGCGCAGATACGCAGTATTTT. It translates to CASSPRAGAGADTQYF.

This clone has a single count. The chain has TRBV30 and TRBJ2-3, with 12 nucleotides matching TRBD2. Germline values: CDR1 GTSNPN, CDR2 SVGIG (reference sequence). The CDR3 length is 15 residues. V shed 0 bases and J 3 bases; nucleotides not matched to a gene: 1. The CDR3: CAWSVGLAGTDTQYF. The CDR3 DNA follows: TGTGCCTGGAGTGTAGGACTAGCGGGAACAGATACGCAGTATTTT.

V usage is TRBV18 and J usage is TRBJ2-7, with a possible D match to TRBD1 (6 bases). Germline V CDR1 and CDR2: KGHSH, LQKENI. The CDR3 runs 14 residues. The V end was cut by 2 bases, the J end by 3 bases, with 11 bases between. DNA for the CDR3: TGTGCCAGCTCACCAGGACAGTCATTCTACGAGCAGTACTTC. It is translated as CASSPGQSFYEQYF.

V is TRBV5-1 and J is TRBJ2-7; 8 positions agree with TRBD1. Germline V gene data show CDR1 as SGHRS and CDR2 as YFSETQ. The trim removed 1 base at V and 4 bases at J, leaving 13 bases unmatched. This CDR3 contains 17 residues. The CDR3 is CASSLTPTGTGFYEQYF. For the CDR3, the DNA is TGCGCCAGCAGCTTGACGCCGACCGGGACAGGCTTTTACGAGCAGTACTTC.

The chain recombines TRBV19 with TRBJ1-5; TRBD1 is a possible D gene (5 bases). Per germline, CDR1 LNHDA and CDR2 SQIVND (reference sequence). The CDR3 is made up of 14 amino acids. V lost 10 bases and J lost 1, with 14 bases in between. CDR3 residues: CATTRRESNQPQHF. CDR3 in DNA: TGTGCCACTACGCGCAGGGAAAGCAATCAGCCCCAGCATTTT.

This rearrangement joins TRBV15 to TRBJ1-4, with D unresolved. CDR1 is LNHNV, CDR2 YYDKDF, per germline (reference sequence). V gave up 1 base and J gave up 8 bases, with 11 bases separating them. CDR3 size: 14 residues. This CDR3 reads CATSRVGRNEKLFF. The CDR3 nucleotides read TGTGCCACCAGCAGAGTAGGGAGGAACGAAAAACTGTTTTTT. The variable domain in full, completed from reference TRBV15 and TRBJ1-4, reads DAMVIQNPRYQVTQFGKPVTLSCSQTLNHNVMYWYQQKSSQAPKLLFHYYDKDFNNEADTPDNFQSRRPNTSFCFLDIRSPGLGDTAMYLCATSRVGRNEKLFFGSGTQLSVL.

This chain connects TRBV20-1 to TRBJ2-2; D unresolved. CDR3 length equals 11 residues. The germline V and J ends were trimmed by 6 bases and 5 bases, with 7 bases remaining between them. From germline, CDR1 is DFQATT and CDR2 SNEGSKA (reference sequence). In DNA form, the CDR3 reads TGCAGTGCAGCGAGAACCGGGGAGCTGTTTTTT. Translation gives CSAARTGELFF.

The V and J genes are TRBV21-1 and TRBJ2-1; TRBD1 reflects the table's D call only, with no check against the DNA. TRBV21-1 is shown as a pseudogene. CDR3 size: 15 residues. Written as DNA, the CDR3 is TGTGCCAGCAGCAACCGGGACAGATTTTACAATGAGCAGTTCTTC. Its translation: CASSNRDRFYNEQFF.

This clone was seen more than once but under ten times. The identical CDR3 is also encoded by other nucleotide sequences in the sample. The V and J genes are TRBV6-1 and TRBJ2-7; 10 bases line up with TRBD1. The CDR3 extends over 14 amino acids. Looked up from germline, CDR1 is MNHNS and CDR2 is SASEGT. After removal of 3 bases from V and 3 bases from J, the junction contained 2 bases not matched to a gene. DNA for the CDR3: TGTGCCAGCAGTGAGAGGACAGGGGGCTACGAGCAGTACTTC. As protein: CASSERTGGYEQYF.

The V gene is TRBV7-8, the J gene TRBJ1-1; D ambiguous. The CDR3 runs to 12 residues. CDR1 and CDR2 from the germline V gene are SGHVS and FQNEAQ. Deletions cut 1 base from V and 10 bases from J, with 10 bases between. CDR3 amino acids: CASSLELTGAFF. The CDR3 nucleotides are TGTGCCAGCAGCTTAGAGCTAACCGGAGCTTTCTTT.

This chain connects TRBV7-2 to TRBJ2-7; D is possibly TRBD2 (5 bases). The CDR3 runs 14 residues. Germline CDR1 SGHTA, CDR2 FQGNSA. Trimming took off 4 bases at V and 1 base at J, with 11 bases between the two ends. In DNA form, the CDR3 reads TGTGCCAGCAGCTACGTAGCGAATTCCTACGAGCAGTACTTC. Its translation is CASSYVANSYEQYF.

The V gene is TRBV6-1, the J gene TRBJ2-1; no clear D. V was cut by 1 base and J by 5 bases, with 3 bases left in between. The V gene's germline CDR1 is MNHNS and CDR2 SASEGT. This CDR3 spans 12 amino acids. The CDR3: CASSEGDNEQFF. CDR3 DNA: TGTGCCAGCAGTGAAGGCGACAATGAGCAGTTCTTC.

CDR3 bases: TGTGCCAGCAGCTTAGGCCTGACAGGCAATCAGCCCCAGCATTTT. Protein sequence: CASSLGLTGNQPQHF. The chain couples TRBV13 to TRBJ1-5, with a tentative D call TRBD1 (5 bases). CDR3 size: 15 residues. Trimming removed 0 bases at V and 2 bases at J, with 8 bases between. Germline-derived CDR1 and CDR2 are PRHDT and FYEKMQ (reference sequence).

DNA of the CDR3: TGCAGCGTTTTTGACAGGGTGAACACCGGGGAGCTGTTTTTT. Its protein is CSVFDRVNTGELFF. The chain joins TRBV29-1 to TRBJ2-2, with 7 bases that match TRBD1. This CDR3 has 14 amino acids. Trimming cost V 5 bases and J 1 base; bases outside gene matches: 4. Germline CDR1 is SQVTM and CDR2 is ANQGSEA.

The genes are TRBV11-3 and TRBJ2-1; a weak D match, TRBD2 (6 bases). V was trimmed by 0 bases and J by 9 bases, leaving 6 bases between them. Germline assignment: CDR1 SGHNT and CDR2 YENEEA. This CDR3 spans 12 amino acids. CDR3: CASSLDSGEQFF. In DNA form, the CDR3 reads TGTGCCAGCAGCTTAGATAGCGGTGAGCAGTTCTTC. The full variable domain, its missing parts supplied by reference TRBV11-3 and TRBJ2-1, is EAGVVQSPRYKIIEKKQPVAFWCNPISGHNTLYWYLQNLGQGPELLIRYENEEAVDDSQLPKDRFSAERLKGVDSTLKIQPAELGDSAVYLCASSLDSGEQFFGPGTRLTVL.

This chain joins TRBV30 and TRBJ2-3; TRBD2 matches 8 bases. Trimming cost V 3 bases and J 4 bases; bases outside gene matches: 9. Germline lookup yields CDR1 GTSNPN and CDR2 SVGIG (reference sequence). This CDR3 spans 15 amino acids. CDR3 DNA sequence: TGTGCCTGGAGCGCCATGGGGACTAGGTCAGATACGCAGTATTTT. It yields the protein CAWSAMGTRSDTQYF.